This T cell receptor beta chain was obtained from a study of shared clonotypes between healthy human individuals. Germline V CDR1 and CDR2: SGHDN, FVKESK. With 4 bases removed from V and 0 bases from J, the gap between germline ends came to 14 bases. The CDR3 is 16 residues long. Assay: immunoSEQ multiplex PCR; the TCRdb copy retains only in-frame clones and omits some. The data hold some 1,100,000 clones, with around 78% observed a single time. The specimen sequenced was memory CD4+ T cells from PBMCs. Regarding subset: CD45RA-negative fraction. The chain is built from TRBV14 and TRBJ2-3; maybe TRBD1 (6 bases). This TCR was sampled from a man aged 18 to 30 in good health. Some clones in this sample may be carry-over from other donors' samples. The CDR3 DNA reads TGTGCCAGCAGCCGCGCATCTAGGGGGAGCACAGATACGCAGTATTTT. Translating it yields CASSRASRGSTDTQYF.